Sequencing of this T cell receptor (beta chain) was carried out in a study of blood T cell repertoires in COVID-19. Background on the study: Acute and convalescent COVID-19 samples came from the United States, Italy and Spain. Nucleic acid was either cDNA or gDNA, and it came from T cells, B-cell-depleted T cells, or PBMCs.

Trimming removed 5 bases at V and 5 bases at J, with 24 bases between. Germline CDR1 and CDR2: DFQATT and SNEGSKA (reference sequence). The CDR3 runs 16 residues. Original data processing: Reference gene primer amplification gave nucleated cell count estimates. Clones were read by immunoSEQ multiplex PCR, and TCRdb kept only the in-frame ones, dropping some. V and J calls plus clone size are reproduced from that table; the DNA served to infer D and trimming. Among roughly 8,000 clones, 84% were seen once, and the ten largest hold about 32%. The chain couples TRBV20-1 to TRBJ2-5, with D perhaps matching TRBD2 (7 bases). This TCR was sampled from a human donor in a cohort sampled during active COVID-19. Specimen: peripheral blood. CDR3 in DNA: TGCAGTGCTTGTGACACCTCGGGGGGCACTAGGGAGACCCAGTACTTC. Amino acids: CSACDTSGGTRETQYF.